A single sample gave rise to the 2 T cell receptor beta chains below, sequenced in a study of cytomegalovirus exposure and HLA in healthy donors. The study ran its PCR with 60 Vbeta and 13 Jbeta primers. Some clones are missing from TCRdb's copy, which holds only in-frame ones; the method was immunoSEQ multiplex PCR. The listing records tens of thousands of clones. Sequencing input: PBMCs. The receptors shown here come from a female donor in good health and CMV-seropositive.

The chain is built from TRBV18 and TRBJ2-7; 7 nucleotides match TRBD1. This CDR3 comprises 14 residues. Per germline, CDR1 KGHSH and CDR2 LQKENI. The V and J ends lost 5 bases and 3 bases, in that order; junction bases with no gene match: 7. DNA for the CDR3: TGTGCCAGCTCAGTTTCGGGACAGTTCTACGAGCAGTACTTC. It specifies CASSVSGQFYEQYF.

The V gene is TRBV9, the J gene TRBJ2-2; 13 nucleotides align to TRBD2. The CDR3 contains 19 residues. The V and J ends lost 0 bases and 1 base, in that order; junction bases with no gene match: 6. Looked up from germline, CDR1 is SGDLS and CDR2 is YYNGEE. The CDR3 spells CASSVAGLAGLRNTGELFF. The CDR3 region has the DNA TGTGCCAGCAGCGTAGCGGGACTAGCGGGACTTAGGAACACCGGGGAGCTGTTTTTT.